Listed here are 25 T cell receptor beta chains from one sample, sequenced in a study of shared clonotypes between healthy human individuals. Positive CCR7 selection of CD45RO-negative cells yielded the naive CD8 cells, and terminally differentiated effector memory CD45RA+ cells were excluded. Sequencing was performed with immunoSEQ multiplex PCR; in TCRdb, only in-frame clones are kept and a portion is missing. Here the sample spans 1.5 million to 2.5 million clones, just under 95% being singletons. Sequences were obtained from naive CD8+ T cells sorted from blood. Receptor source: a man aged 18-30 years in good health.

V and J are TRBV5-1 and TRBJ1-1; TRBD1 matches at 9 bases. Germline CDR1 and CDR2: SGHRS and YFSETQ. Germline trimming cut 4 bases from V and 5 bases from J; bases unmatched to any gene: 12. This CDR3 has 16 amino acids. The CDR3: CASSPYRQGGLTEAFF. The DNA for the CDR3 is TGCGCCAGCAGCCCCTATCGACAGGGGGGATTAACTGAAGCTTTCTTT.

The chain recombines TRBV4-1 with TRBJ2-5; D not resolved. Trimming took off 0 bases at V and 5 bases at J, with 13 bases between the two ends. The CDR3 loop spans 15 amino acids. Germline V CDR1 and CDR2: MGHRA, YSYEKL. In DNA form, the CDR3 reads TGCGCCAGCAGCCAAGATGAGTTGGCACGGGAGACCCAGTACTTC. This gives the protein CASSQDELARETQYF.

The V and J genes are TRBV23-1 and TRBJ1-5, with D possibly being TRBD1 (5 bases). TRBV23-1 is an ORF; its function is uncertain. The CDR3 covers 13 residues. V dropped 7 bases and J dropped 8 bases, with 15 bases sitting between them. This chain's CDR3 is CASTKGSREPQHF. The CDR3 region has the DNA TGCGCCAGCACTAAGGGGTCTAGGGAGCCCCAGCATTTT.

This clone is a singleton in its sample. V usage is TRBV19 and J usage is TRBJ1-5; D not resolved. The CDR3 is made up of 13 amino acids. V was pared by 4 bases and J by 8 bases, with 12 bases between. Germline V CDR1 and CDR2: LNHDA, SQIVND (reference sequence). CDR3 amino acids: CASSTTGWEPQHF. The CDR3 bases are TGTGCCAGTAGTACGACGGGCTGGGAGCCCCAGCATTTT.

In its sample, this clone was seen once. The gene calls are TRBV27 and TRBJ1-6; 7 bases fit TRBD1. The V gene end was trimmed by 3 bases and the J gene end by 5 bases; junction bases not matched to a gene: 1. CDR3 length: 14 amino acids. The germline CDR1 and CDR2 sequences are MNHEY and SMNVEV (reference sequence). The CDR3 spells CASSFGTDNSPLHF. The CDR3 DNA reads TGTGCCAGCAGTTTCGGGACAGATAATTCACCCCTCCACTTT.

This clone was detected a few times. V usage is TRBV19 and J usage is TRBJ2-1; 9 bases align to TRBD1. Looked up from germline, CDR1 is LNHDA and CDR2 is SQIVND (reference sequence). The trim removed 4 bases at V and 4 bases at J, leaving 8 bases unmatched. This CDR3 has 16 amino acids. In DNA, the CDR3 is TGTGCCAGTAGTAGCGAGGGACAGGGATTATACAATGAGCAGTTCTTC. It codes for CASSSEGQGLYNEQFF.

The chain combines TRBV7-9 with TRBJ1-1; no clear D gene. The CDR3 is 13 amino acids. With 1 base removed from V and 3 bases from J, the gap between germline ends came to 6 bases. In germline, CDR1 is SEHNR, CDR2 FQNEAQ (reference sequence). Written as DNA, the CDR3 is TGTGCCAGCAGCTTAGTGGGGTACACTGAAGCTTTCTTT. Protein: CASSLVGYTEAFF.

The CDR3 reads CATSRDKGNTEAFF. As DNA, the CDR3 is TGTGCCACCAGCAGAGATAAGGGTAACACTGAAGCTTTCTTT. This chain joins TRBV15 and TRBJ1-1; D unresolved. V dropped 0 bases and J dropped 2 bases, with 7 bases sitting between them. CDR3 length equals 14 residues. From germline, CDR1 is LNHNV and CDR2 YYDKDF (reference sequence).

The chain uses TRBV9 and TRBJ2-3, with TRBD2 matching 14 bases. The length of the CDR3 is 16 residues. V lost 3 bases to trimming and J lost 4 bases; unmatched junction nucleotides: 4. Germline values: CDR1 SGDLS, CDR2 YYNGEE. As DNA, the CDR3 is TGTGCCAGCAGCGCGGGACTAGCGGGAGCTGCAGATACGCAGTATTTT. This encodes CASSAGLAGAADTQYF.

The rearrangement links TRBV15 to TRBJ2-7; D remains unclear. V was trimmed by 4 bases and J by 1 base, leaving 11 bases between them. The germline V gene encodes CDR1 LNHNV and CDR2 YYDKDF (reference sequence). The CDR3 runs 14 residues. Here the CDR3 reads CATSNRLDSYEQYF. In nucleotides, the CDR3 is TGTGCCACCAGCAACCGACTGGATTCCTACGAGCAGTACTTC.

This chain links TRBV9 with TRBJ2-7, with 10 positions matching TRBD2. The CDR3 extends over 15 amino acids. J lost 2 bases, V lost 4 bases, and 6 bases had no gene match. Germline CDR1 is SGDLS and CDR2 is YYNGEE. CDR3 sequence reads: CASSPTSGKAYEQYF. The CDR3 DNA is TGTGCCAGCAGCCCCACTAGCGGGAAAGCCTACGAGCAGTACTTC.

The rearrangement uses TRBV5-1 and TRBJ1-2; unclear D gene. The CDR3 is made up of 15 amino acids. Trimming left V 0 bases short and J 2 bases short, with 11 bases between. Germline V CDR1 and CDR2: SGHRS, YFSETQ. The CDR3: CASSLDIAQNYGYTF. The DNA for the CDR3 is TGCGCCAGCAGCTTGGACATCGCCCAGAACTATGGCTACACCTTC. Based on the CDR3 plus reference TRBV5-1 and TRBJ1-2, the full variable domain is KAGVTQTPRYLIKTRGQQVTLSCSPISGHRSVSWYQQTPGQGLQFLFEYFSETQRNKGNFPGRFSGRQFSNSRSEMNVSTLELGDSALYLCASSLDIAQNYGYTFGSGTRLTVV.

CDR3 coding DNA: TGTGCCAGCAGCTTTGGGCTAGCGGACACCTACAATGAGCAGTTCTTC. Translation: CASSFGLADTYNEQFF. This chain uses TRBV13 with TRBJ2-1; the match to TRBD2 covers 7 bases. V shed 3 bases, J shed 2 bases, and the junction held 7 bases outside the gene matches. CDR1 PRHDT and CDR2 FYEKMQ come from the germline V gene (reference sequence). The CDR3 is 16 residues long.

Details on this clone: The sample contains more than one DNA sequence encoding this CDR3. This chain connects TRBV9 to TRBJ2-1, with D possibly matching TRBD2 (6 bases). Trimming removed 0 bases from V and 2 bases from J, with 9 bases in between. The CDR3 is made up of 15 amino acids. CDR1 and CDR2 (germline): SGDLS, YYNGEE. CDR3 region: CASSVEGTAYNEQFF. In DNA form, the CDR3 reads TGTGCCAGCAGCGTAGAAGGGACTGCCTACAATGAGCAGTTCTTC.

The chain employs TRBV4-1 and TRBJ1-1; D gene unclear. The V gene lost 4 bases and the J gene lost 3 bases, with 15 bases spanning the gap. The CDR3 runs 15 residues. Per germline, CDR1 MGHRA and CDR2 YSYEKL. CDR3 in DNA: TGCGCCAGCAGCCGTCCGCAGGAGGGAGACACTGAAGCTTTCTTT. The encoded protein is CASSRPQEGDTEAFF.

The chain has TRBV2 and TRBJ1-5; D uncertain. V dropped 7 bases and J dropped 2 bases, with 15 bases sitting between them. CDR3 length: 15 residues. The germline CDR1 and CDR2 sequences are SNHLY and FYNNEI. This CDR3 reads CASNPSGSGNQPQHF. The CDR3 DNA reads TGTGCCAGCAACCCTTCCGGGAGCGGCAATCAGCCCCAGCATTTT.

V is TRBV27 and J is TRBJ1-2; TRBD1 agrees at 7 bases. V lost 4 bases and J lost 7; bases outside the gene matches: 9. The length of the CDR3 is 14 residues. The germline V gene has CDR1 MNHEY and CDR2 SMNVEV (reference sequence). Written as DNA, the CDR3 is TGTGCCAGCAGTTCCTCGGACAGGCTGGGTGGCTACACCTTC. Protein: CASSSSDRLGGYTF.

The chain joins TRBV30 to TRBJ1-5; D is possibly TRBD1 (5 bases). The CDR3 loop spans 15 amino acids. In germline, CDR1 is GTSNPN, CDR2 SVGIG (reference sequence). Trimming took 1 base from V and 0 from J, leaving 10 bases between them. The CDR3 bases are TGTGCCTGGAGTGAAGGACACCATAGCAATCAGCCCCAGCATTTT. Amino acids: CAWSEGHHSNQPQHF.

CDR3 nucleotide sequence: TGTGCCAGCAGCTTGGGGGTACTAGCGGGAGCGAATGAGCAGTTCTTC. Translation gives CASSLGVLAGANEQFF. This sequence joins TRBV7-6 and TRBJ2-1; TRBD2 agrees at 11 bases. V lost 3 bases, J lost 7 bases, and 8 bases stayed unmatched. Looked up from germline, CDR1 is SGHVS and CDR2 is FNYEAQ. The CDR3 length is 16 residues.

With respect to this clone: One end of the junction varies from germline; a read error may be responsible. The chain uses TRBV7-3 and TRBJ2-1; 7 bases line up with TRBD2. Germline CDR1 reads SGHTA; CDR2 reads FQGTGA. The CDR3 is 14 amino acids. CDR3 residues: CASSITSEGNEQFF. The DNA for the CDR3 is TGTGCCAGCAGCATAACTAGCGAGGGCAATGAGCAGTTCTTC.

V is TRBV6-1 and J is TRBJ2-7; 9 nucleotides line up with TRBD1. Germline V gene data show CDR1 as MNHNS and CDR2 as SASEGT. Trimming cost V 3 bases and J 7 bases; bases outside gene matches: 4. The CDR3 loop spans 13 amino acids. CDR3 residues: CASSETGGWEQYF. The CDR3 DNA reads as TGTGCCAGCAGTGAGACAGGGGGGTGGGAGCAGTACTTC.

The J gene is TRBJ2-3, the V gene TRBV2; D tentatively fits TRBD1 or TRBD2 (6 bases each). Between the trimmed V and J ends, which lost 2 bases and 6 bases, there was a span of 18 bases. The CDR3 runs 16 residues. Looked up from germline, CDR1 is SNHLY and CDR2 is FYNNEI. Here the CDR3 DNA reads TGTGCCAGCAGTGAAAAGCAGGGATGGGGGGCGGATACGCAGTATTTT. Protein sequence: CASSEKQGWGADTQYF.

The chain joins TRBV2 to TRBJ2-7; perhaps TRBD2 as D (5 bases). The V and J ends lost 6 bases and 1 base respectively, with 13 bases between them. Germline-derived CDR1 and CDR2 are SNHLY and FYNNEI. The CDR3 consists of 14 residues. CDR3 amino acids: CASSARTRSYEQYF. The CDR3 DNA is TGTGCCAGCAGCGCCCGGACTCGTTCCTACGAGCAGTACTTC.

The chain joins TRBV10-3 to TRBJ1-6; D not resolved. Germline lookup yields CDR1 ENHRY and CDR2 SYGVKD. The CDR3 spans 18 residues. V dropped 3 bases and J dropped 0 bases, with 15 bases sitting between them. The chain's CDR3 is CAISEPDISSSYNSPLHF. The CDR3 DNA sequence: TGTGCCATCAGTGAACCCGACATCTCGAGCTCCTATAATTCACCCCTCCACTTT.

This chain links TRBV7-9 with TRBJ2-2; TRBD2 matches 7 bases. V trimming: 9 bases; J trimming: 1 base; junction bases outside the gene matches: 5. Looked up from germline, CDR1 is SEHNR and CDR2 is FQNEAQ (reference sequence). This CDR3 is 14 amino acids long. In DNA form, the CDR3 reads TGTGCCAGTGAAGCGGGGATGAACACCGGGGAGCTGTTTTTT. Protein product: CASEAGMNTGELFF.